What follows describes a single TCR beta chain. Its target is unknown. The sample comes from a study of long-term antiretroviral therapy in people with HIV. Study-wide results and limits: Pre-ART expanded clones dominated the repertoire at every time point. ART adherence, viral resistance and therapy changes were not recorded.

Researchers ran immunoSEQ v3.0 at survey level. Assay: immunoSEQ multiplex PCR; the TCRdb copy retains only in-frame clones and omits some. The table has 48,000 or so clones, around 80% seen once. Participants who had HIV were, without exception, treated in the United States. The CDR3 totals 16 residues. V was pared by 0 bases and J by 4 bases, with 7 bases of the junction left unmatched. Germline CDR1 and CDR2: SGHRS and YFSETQ. The chain couples TRBV5-1 to TRBJ2-5, with 9 bases fitting TRBD2. Sequenced material: unsorted PBMCs, taken 0.8 years after starting antiretroviral therapy. The origin of this receptor is a woman under 30 with HIV. CDR3 sequence reads: CASSLAGRGGGETQYF. Here the CDR3 DNA reads TGCGCCAGCAGCTTGGCAGGGCGCGGGGGGGGAGAGACCCAGTACTTC.